This T cell receptor beta chain comes out of a study of blood T cell repertoires in COVID-19 (dated by TCRdb to the early 2020s). A note on the overall study: Samples from collaborators originated in the United States, Italy and Spain and spanned both the acute and convalescent phases of COVID-19. The sample metadata nearly always contained a de-identified subject ID, COVID-19 status, age in years and sex. The samples were drawn from two sources: the first 160 participants of the ongoing ImmuneRACE study, and fewer than 1,500 subjects contributed by 6 global collaborators. The dataset comprised deeply sampled blood TCRbeta repertoires from subjects exposed to, actively infected with, or recovered from COVID-19. The repertoires were released in a freely available public database meant as a resource for research on the immune response to SARS-CoV-2. The prospective study material was composed of cDNA or gDNA derived from T cells, B-cell-depleted T cells, or PBMCs. Where available, HLA class I and class II types were obtained from metadata supplied by the sample provider rather than from assay-based typing. Study-wide conclusions, independent of this receptor: Clinical and demographic metadata were provided uncurated, with the amount varying by source and participant.

This clone was counted only a few times. No antigen is known for it. Base qualities are not at hand, and no much larger clone is one base apart. Each collaborating institution followed its own protocols to collect whole blood in K2EDTA tubes. For TCRbeta analysis, collaborators shipped samples as frozen whole blood, isolated PBMCs, or DNA extracted from either of those sample types. The immunoSEQ Assay, a bias-controlled multiplex PCR, was used to amplify TCRbeta CDR3 regions from genomic DNA. From the authors' description of their analysis: Within the assay, amplification of reference gene primers was used to estimate how many nucleated cells each sample contained. To quantify the absolute abundance of each unique TCRbeta CDR3 rearrangement, sequence reads were collapsed and filtered. For each sample, productive Simpson clonality was calculated as the square root of Simpson's diversity index across productive rearrangements. TCRdb provides this immuneACCESS table in a form limited to in-frame rearrangements. Some clones are lacking; in checked studies, under half of them reflect an unresolved V gene, and why the rest are absent is not known. That table is the source of V, J and clone size, and D and trimming were worked out from the DNA. The sample table records about 110,000 clones; less than 85% of these occur just once. Clones ranked in the top ten supply about 3.8% of the sample.

Measured from the cysteine to the phenylalanine, the CDR3 is 14 residues long. CDR3 DNA is the only sequence kept; it has 42 bases, read in frame from the first base. V gives up 0 bases and J gives up 6 bases, and the segment between their germline ends measures 11 bases. The germline V gene (reference sequence) sets CDR1 to LNHNV and CDR2 to YYDKDF. The source is a woman older than 75 with acute or convalescent COVID-19. The material sequenced was peripheral blood. In this chain, TRBV15 is recombined with TRBJ1-1, with TRBD1 perhaps the D gene, on 6 matching bases. The bases read TGTGCCACCAGCAGAGATCCGGGGGGCGCTGAAGCTTTCTTT. Translation gives CATSRDPGGAEAFF.